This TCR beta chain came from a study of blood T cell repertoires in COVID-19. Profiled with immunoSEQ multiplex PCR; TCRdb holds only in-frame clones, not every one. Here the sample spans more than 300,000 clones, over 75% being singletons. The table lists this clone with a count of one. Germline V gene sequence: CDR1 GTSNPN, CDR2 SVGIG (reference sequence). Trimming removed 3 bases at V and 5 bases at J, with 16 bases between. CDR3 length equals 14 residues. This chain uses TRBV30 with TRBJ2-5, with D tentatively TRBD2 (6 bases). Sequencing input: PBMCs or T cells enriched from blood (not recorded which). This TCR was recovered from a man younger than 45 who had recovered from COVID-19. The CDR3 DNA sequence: TGTGCCTGGAGGCTCCGGGGGAGCTGGGAGACCCAGTACTTC. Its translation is CAWRLRGSWETQYF.